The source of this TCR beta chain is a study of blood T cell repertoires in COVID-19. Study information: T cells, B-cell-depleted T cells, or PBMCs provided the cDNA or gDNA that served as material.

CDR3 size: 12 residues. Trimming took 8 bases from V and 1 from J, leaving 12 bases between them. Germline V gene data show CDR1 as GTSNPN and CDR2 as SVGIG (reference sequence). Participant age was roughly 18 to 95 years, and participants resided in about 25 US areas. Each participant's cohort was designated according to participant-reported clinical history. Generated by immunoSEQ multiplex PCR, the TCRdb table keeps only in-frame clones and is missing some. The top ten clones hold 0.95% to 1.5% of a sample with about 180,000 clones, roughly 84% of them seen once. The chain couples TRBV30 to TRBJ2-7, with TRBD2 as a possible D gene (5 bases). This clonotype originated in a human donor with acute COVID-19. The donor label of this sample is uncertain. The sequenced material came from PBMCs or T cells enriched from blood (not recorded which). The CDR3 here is CATDGISYEQYF. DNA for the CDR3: TGTGCCACGGACGGGATTTCCTACGAGCAGTACTTC. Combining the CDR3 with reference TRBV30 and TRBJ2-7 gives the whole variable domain SQTIHQWPATLVQPVGSPLSLECTVEGTSNPNLYWYRQAAGRGLQLLFYSVGIGQISSEVPQNLSASRPQDRQFILSSKKLLLSDSGFYLCATDGISYEQYFGPGTRLTVT.